The clone carrying this T cell receptor beta chain occurred a few times. Antigen specificity is unknown. The entry originates in a study of T-cell memory formation after mild COVID-19. Study details: The study found TCR clusters largely donor specific. Whole-study results and caveats: Contracting clones, day 15 to 85, had balanced CD4/CD8, and later expanders favored CD4+. Second-wave clones peaking on day 37 lacked confirmed SARS-CoV-2 specificity.

Per the germline V gene, CDR1 is MGHRA and CDR2 is YSYEKL. Trimming removed 5 bases at V and 4 bases at J, with 23 bases between. The CDR3 loop spans 17 amino acids. Amplification by 5'RACE using constant-segment primers produced TCR alpha and TCR beta cDNA libraries that carried sample barcodes and UMIs. TCRdb re-derived calls from the 5' RACE reads in MiXCR, one entry per CDR3 protein. The sample has roughly 280,000 distinct CDR3 sequences; around 15% are singletons. This receptor was identified in a man aged 18 to 29 who had mild COVID-19 (a few samples of this study predate the infection). Cell type and time point are not known. V usage is TRBV4-1 and J usage is TRBJ1-2; D is perhaps TRBD1 (5 bases). The specimen was PBMCs or a T cell subset sorted from them (not recorded which). The CDR3 DNA is TGCGCCAGCAGCTACCGGACAAACGGTATGGTTCCCTATGGCTACACCTTC. This translates into CASSYRTNGMVPYGYTF.